Described below is a single TCR beta chain sequence and its context. This clonotype was observed at least ten times. The antigen this receptor binds is unknown. Base-call qualities are not available, and no considerably larger clone is one nucleotide away. The source of the sample is a study of identical twins (dated by TCRdb to the mid-2010s). Notes on the research overall: TCR alpha and beta repertoires from monozygotic twins, unrelated adults of various ages and cord blood were deep-sequenced to test whether fetal clonotypes persist. To rule out contamination, the twin experiments were replicated at different times with different library preparation protocols.

CDR1 is given as SGDLS and CDR2 as YYNGEE, both from the germline V gene. Counted from cysteine to phenylalanine, this CDR3 has 16 amino acids. Just CDR3 DNA is preserved here, 48 bases in frame from base 1. Germline trimming amounts to 3 bases on V and 0 bases on J, with 3 as the count of junction bases outside the gene matches. All donors were healthy Caucasians. Three pairs of female monozygotic twins, all aged about 18 to 29 years, were included in the twin cohort. Miltenyi CD45RO+ enrichment and human naive T-cell isolation kits were used to isolate memory (CD45RO+) and naive T cells from PBMC. Overall study outcomes, separate from this receptor: Recombination models systematically underestimated out-of-frame TCR alpha sharing in monozygotic twins but agreed with sharing between unrelated individuals. Conclusions relied on cross-sectional statistical analysis, since the same donors could not be followed over many years. Fewer insertions were carried by abundant cord blood beta clonotypes, a similar but weaker trend appeared in young adult naive repertoires, and no such trend appeared in memory repertoires. Invariant T cells such as MAIT and iNKT could partly confound zero-insertion analyses, though diverse VJ usage argued against this for most clonotypes. The excess sharing between twins in beta out-of-frame sequences was weaker because fewer shared sequences reduced the signal-to-noise ratio. Compared with coincidental sharing between unrelated individuals, out-of-frame TCR alpha sequences shared between twins had an excess of sequences with low generation probability.

Library method: 5' RACE. Instrument used: Illumina HiSeq 2000. A universal primer binding site was added through template switching, and the final cDNA carried a unique molecular identifier so that TCR cDNA molecules could be counted accurately. Specific primers in the conserved constant-segment region were used to synthesize first-strand cDNA for the TCR alpha and beta chains. To control for contamination, every cDNA library was double barcoded, receiving both a SMART-Mk sample barcode and Illumina barcodes. Two successive PCR steps introduced TruSeq adapter sequences along with Illumina sample barcodes. TCR alpha and beta cDNA libraries were sequenced on the Illumina HiSeq platform with custom primers. As for the original processing: Unique molecular identifiers were extracted from raw reads with MiGEC, and CDR3 positions were determined with MiXCR. Recombination models were inferred per individual with the repgenHMM and IGoR tools using an EM algorithm. Shared clonotype analysis was performed with the tcR package in R, normalizing sharing by the product of cloneset sizes. To study raw recombination without the effects of thymic and clonal selection, out-of-frame nonproductive sequences were analyzed. The raw public reads went through TCRdb reprocessing: fastp at Q25, MiXCR clone calling, in-frame beta chains kept. Each entry merges the rows of one CDR3 protein and shows their most common DNA and genes. The V and J calls and clone size are TCRdb's, not the authors'. Here the sample has under 300,000 distinct CDR3 sequences; roughly 12% occur a single time. The ten largest clones represent about 3.9% of the sample.

The sample was also linked to a second study, of yellow fever vaccine responses in identical twins. The other study reports the following: The authors reported that the T cell response to vaccination in identical twins appeared partly convergent and partly personalized. In identical twins, the study followed T cell clones that responded to the vaccine with precision.

Recombination linked TRBV9 to TRBJ2-3; 11 central nucleotides agree with TRBD2. The source of this sequence is a woman between 18 and 30 years old in good health. The sequenced material came from memory (CD45RO+) T cells sorted from blood. What this sample's cell subset or site label stands for: CD45RO+ enriched T cells. The CDR3 here reads CASSETSGASTDTQYF. The DNA sequence reads TGTGCCAGCAGCGAGACTAGCGGGGCTAGCACAGATACGCAGTATTTT.